The sequence of this TCR beta chain was determined in a study of PD-L1 blockade in urothelial cancer. Study-wide background: Atezolizumab therapy began for patients in about 2014, dosed at 1,200 mg intravenously every 3 weeks.

Time point defined: peripheral blood 6 weeks after treatment start. Trimming took 1 base from V and 9 from J; bases not matched to a gene: 10. CDR1 LNHDA and CDR2 SQIVND come from the germline V gene (reference sequence). The CDR3 sequence is 17 residues long. Each PCR reaction had synthetic TCR analog templates spiked into it. The table came from immunoSEQ multiplex PCR; TCRdb's copy has only in-frame clones and leaves some out. The table shows roughly 32,000 clones, with nearly 90% occurring only once. The chain uses TRBV19 and TRBJ2-1; 12 nucleotides match TRBD2. The material sequenced was PBMCs, taken around atezolizumab (anti-PD-L1) treatment. This TCR derives from a man older than 75 with urothelial cancer. The CDR3 here is CASSIASGRAFPGEQFF. The CDR3 nucleotides are TGTGCCAGTAGTATAGCTAGCGGGAGGGCCTTTCCTGGTGAGCAGTTCTTC. The variable domain in full, completed from reference TRBV19 and TRBJ2-1, reads DGGITQSPKYLFRKEGQNVTLSCEQNLNHDAMYWYRQDPGQGLRLIYYSQIVNDFQKGDIAEGYSVSREKKESFPLTVTSAQKNPTAFYLCASSIASGRAFPGEQFFGPGTRLTVL.